This TCR beta chain was observed in a study of T cells in localized non-small cell lung cancer. Broader study findings: Higher blood T cell density went with longer overall survival. Heterogeneity cannot be ruled out, as sequencing used one tumor region only.

Assay: immunoSEQ multiplex PCR; the TCRdb copy retains only in-frame clones and omits some. The repertoire holds 30,000 or so clones, 92% seen once, with approximately 2.2% in the top ten. Concerning this clone itself: Its specificity is not known.

The source material was peripheral blood, sampled before any cancer treatment. This TCR came from a female donor aged 60 or older with stage I lung adenocarcinoma.

The CDR3 DNA sequence: TGCGCCAGCAGCCAAGATTCCGGCAGGGGAAGCACAGATACGCAGTATTTT. It translates to CASSQDSGRGSTDTQYF. The chain has TRBV4-3 and TRBJ2-3; D is possibly TRBD1 (6 bases). Trimming took 0 bases from V and 0 from J, leaving 13 bases between them. The CDR3 sequence is 17 residues long. Looked up from germline, CDR1 is LGHNA and CDR2 is YSLEER.